These T cell receptor beta chains were read from a single sample in a study of T-cell memory formation after mild COVID-19. Using its own MiXCR run on the 5' RACE reads, TCRdb lists one record per CDR3 protein. The sample holds some 310,000 distinct CDR3 sequences, 20% to 25% seen once. Sequenced: PBMCs or a T cell subset sorted from them (not recorded which). The receptors were gathered from a man aged 18 to 29 who had mild COVID-19 (a few samples of this study predate the infection). Cell type and time point are not known. CDR3s include the opening cysteine and the closing phenylalanine or tryptophan. D genes are given only for firm matches. The listing skips clone size in some rows; elsewhere it reads once, few, many or a size class.

D	V	J	size	DNA	CDR3
NA	TRBV7-9	TRBJ1-2	NA	TGTGCCAGCAGCTTAGAAACGGACTATGGCTACACCTTC	CASSLETDYGYTF
TRBD2	TRBV24-1	TRBJ2-1	NA	TGTGCCACCAGTGACCACCCTGGACTAGCGGTGGATGAGCAGTTCTTC	CATSDHPGLAVDEQFF
NA	TRBV27	TRBJ2-2	few	TGTGCCAGCAGTATAGGGCTAGAGAACACCGGGGAGCTGTTTTTT	CASSIGLENTGELFF
NA	TRBV5-1	TRBJ1-6	few	TGCGCCAGCAGCGTAGGGAGCTCCTATAATTCACCCCTCCACTTT	CASSVGSSYNSPLHF
NA	TRBV5-1	TRBJ1-2	NA	TGCGCCAGCAGCTTGGCCCCACAAGATGGCTACACCTTC	CASSLAPQDGYTF
NA	TRBV5-5	TRBJ1-3	NA	TGTGCCAGCAGCTTGGGTTGGCAGGCGCGAAACACCATATATTTT	CASSLGWQARNTIYF
NA	TRBV7-3	TRBJ2-7	many	TGTGCCAGCAGCCTAACAGGGAATAACGAGCAGTACTTC	CASSLTGNNEQYF
TRBD1	TRBV20-1	TRBJ1-5	NA	TGCAGTGCTAGAGGCCCCCCCCCGAGGGGGCTAAATCAGCCCCAGCATTTT	CSARGPPPRGLNQPQHF
NA	TRBV5-4	TRBJ1-1	few	TGTGCCAGCAGCTTTGGGGGGGCAGAGAACACTGAAGCTTTCTTT	CASSFGGAENTEAFF
NA	TRBV6-6	TRBJ1-6	few	TGTGCCAGCAGTTACTCTTTGAAGGCTAGCTCCTATAATTCACCCCTCCACTTT	CASSYSLKASSYNSPLHF
NA	TRBV7-6	TRBJ2-2	few	TGTGCCAGCAGCTTAGGTAGCTTCACCGGGGAGCTGTTTTTT	CASSLGSFTGELFF
NA	TRBV5-6	TRBJ2-3	NA	TGTGCCAGCAGCTTGAGGCCGGGGCCAGATACGCAGTATTTT	CASSLRPGPDTQYF
TRBD2	TRBV5-1	TRBJ2-3	few	TGCGCCAGCAGGCGCGGGGGGGCCGCAGATACGCAGTATTTT	CASRRGGAADTQYF
NA	TRBV2	TRBJ2-2	few	TGTGCCAGCAGTGAACTAGCAGCCGGGGAGCTGTTTTTT	CASSELAAGELFF
NA	TRBV7-2	TRBJ1-2	few	TGTGCCAGCAGCTTAGATTGGGGGGCTCATGACTACACCTTC	CASSLDWGAHDYTF
NA	TRBV20-1	TRBJ1-1	few	TGCAGTGCTACATCTTGGTCTCAAGGTGGAGCTTTCTTT	CSATSWSQGGAFF
NA	TRBV15	TRBJ1-2	NA	TGTGCCACCAGCAACCCTCCCACAGGCTCCTATGGCTACACCTTC	CATSNPPTGSYGYTF
NA	TRBV3-1	TRBJ1-5	few	TGTGCCAGCAGCCAGGGGCACGCGGCGGACAGAAATCAGCCCCAGCATTTT	CASSQGHAADRNQPQHF
TRBD2	TRBV7-2	TRBJ2-5	few	TGTGCCAGCAGCTGGGCGGGGGGCCCTCAAGAGACCCAGTACTTC	CASSWAGGPQETQYF
NA	TRBV5-1	TRBJ2-3	few	TGCGCCAGCAGCTTGGCCGGGCGGGGAGCCCTCACAGATACGCAGTATTTT	CASSLAGRGALTDTQYF
NA	TRBV7-9	TRBJ2-5	once	TGTGCCAGGACTCAACCCTCGGGGGAGACCCAGTACTTC	CARTQPSGETQYF
NA	TRBV6-6	TRBJ2-5	NA	TGTGCCAGCAGTTACTCTCAGGAGACCCAGTACTTC	CASSYSQETQYF